This entry lists 6 T cell receptor beta chains sequenced from one sample in a study of CD8+CD57+ T cells in acquired aplastic anemia. Investigators profiled TCR beta VDJ and CDR3 from genomic DNA template. One entry per CDR3 protein, called by TCRdb with MiXCR from the reads. This table holds more than 150,000 distinct CDR3 sequences, around 45% found once. Patients included in sequencing had previously demonstrated CD8+CD57+ cell expansion by flow cytometry. The specimen sequenced was sorted CD4+, CD8+, or CD8+CD57+ T cells (not recorded which) from PBMCs. Every receptor here comes from a human donor with aplastic anemia.

This clonotype was seen a few times. The chain is built from TRBV19 and TRBJ2-7; tentative D call: TRBD1 (6 bases). The V end was cut by 4 bases, the J end by 4 bases, with 17 bases between. Per the germline V gene, CDR1 is LNHDA and CDR2 is SQIVND (reference sequence). The CDR3 length is 15 residues. The CDR3 spells CASSTPWDNRYEQYF. The CDR3 nucleotides are TGTGCCAGTAGTACCCCGTGGGACAACCGATACGAGCAGTACTTC.

The chain couples TRBV20-1 to TRBJ1-5; D not resolved. The germline V gene has CDR1 DFQATT and CDR2 SNEGSKA (reference sequence). The CDR3 is 12 residues long. V was clipped by 1 base and J by 2 bases, with 3 bases between them. The CDR3 region has the DNA TGCAGTGCTAGAGCAGGCAATCAGCCCCAGCATTTT. This codes for CSARAGNQPQHF.

The V gene is TRBV20-1, the J gene TRBJ2-7, with D possibly TRBD1 on 5 matching bases. CDR1 DFQATT and CDR2 SNEGSKA come from the germline V gene (reference sequence). Between the trimmed V and J ends, which lost 0 bases and 7 bases, there was a span of 10 bases. The CDR3 covers 12 residues. In DNA form, the CDR3 reads TGCAGTGCTAGAGAACAAGACAGAGAGCAGTACTTC. It encodes CSAREQDREQYF.

This chain connects TRBV25-1 to TRBJ2-7; 8 bases match TRBD2. The CDR3 loop spans 15 amino acids. The trim removed 4 bases at V and 5 bases at J, leaving 10 bases unmatched. CDR1 and CDR2 (germline): MGHDK, SYGVNS. This CDR3 is CASSARAGARDEQYF. As DNA, the CDR3 is TGTGCCAGCAGTGCTAGAGCGGGGGCCAGGGACGAGCAGTACTTC.

This clonotype has at least ten counts. The V call is TRBV11-2, the J call TRBJ1-3; D remains ambiguous. CDR3 size: 18 residues. Germline-derived CDR1 and CDR2 are SGHAT and FQNNGV. V was cut by 0 bases and J by 0 bases, with 15 bases left in between. CDR3: CASSLDRSLAVSGNTIYF. The CDR3 nucleotides are TGTGCCAGCAGCTTAGATCGTTCGCTGGCAGTCTCTGGAAACACCATATATTTT.

This clonotype appeared a few times. A read error is possible here, since a much larger clone lies one base away. The J gene is TRBJ1-5, the V gene TRBV24-1, with no clear D. Germline values: CDR1 KGHDR, CDR2 SFDVKD. V shed 4 bases and J shed 6 bases, with 15 bases lying between them. The CDR3 extends over 15 amino acids. CDR3 coding DNA: TGTGCCACCAGTGACCCCGCGGTGGGCAGTCAGCCCCAGCATTTT. This translates into CATSDPAVGSQPQHF.